The subject of this entry is one T cell receptor (beta chain). Generated by immunoSEQ multiplex PCR, the TCRdb table keeps only in-frame clones and is missing some. The table lists around 270,000 clones, 70% to 90% of them singletons. The data are from a study of blood T cell repertoires in COVID-19. The CDR3 runs to 15 residues. The germline V gene has CDR1 KGHSH and CDR2 LQKENI. The ends lost 6 bases at V and 7 bases at J; junction bases unmatched: 5. The V gene is TRBV18, the J gene TRBJ2-2; 13 bases align to TRBD2. Sequencing was done on a sample of peripheral blood. The source of this sequence is a human donor with COVID-19, enrolled during active disease. The donor label of this sample is uncertain. CDR3 in amino acids: CASSQRLAGGGELFF. The CDR3 DNA sequence: TGTGCCAGCTCCCAGAGACTAGCGGGAGGCGGGGAGCTGTTTTTT.